This T cell receptor beta chain appears in the sequencing data of a study of T-cell memory formation after mild COVID-19. Study outcomes and limitations: A second wave expanding day 15 to 37 was CD4+-biased; contracting clones were balanced. Researchers could not confirm that second-wave clones peaking on day 37 targeted SARS-CoV-2. Some responding clones appeared in pre-infection memory, suggesting cross-reactive memory joined.

TCRdb re-called the 5' RACE reads through MiXCR, storing one row per CDR3 protein. The repertoire has hundreds of thousands of distinct CDR3 sequences, about 22% of them found once; the top ten carry 8.4%. The CDR3 length is 15 residues. Looked up from germline, CDR1 is LNHDA and CDR2 is SQIVND (reference sequence). V shed 5 bases, J shed 6 bases, and the junction held 9 bases outside the gene matches. Note on this clonotype: Its antigen is undetermined.

The sequencing input was PBMCs or a T cell subset sorted from them (not recorded which). The rearrangement uses TRBV19 and TRBJ1-1, with 10 nucleotides matching TRBD1. This receptor was taken from an adult woman who had mild COVID-19 (a few samples of this study predate the infection). Cell type and time point are not known. Here the CDR3 DNA reads TGTGCCAGTAGTCCACCAAGGACAGGGGGGGCTGAAGCTTTCTTT. It encodes CASSPPRTGGAEAFF.